The subject of this entry is one TCR beta chain. The sample is drawn from a study of blood T cell repertoires in COVID-19. Whole-study context: Whether acute or convalescent, the COVID-19 samples came from the United States, Italy and Spain.

The method was immunoSEQ multiplex PCR; TCRdb's version includes in-frame clones alone and lacks a portion of them. The sample contains about 330,000 clones, about 91% of which appear only once. This CDR3 comprises 15 residues. V lost 9 bases, J lost 3 bases, and 18 bases lay in between. The V gene's germline CDR1 is LNHDA and CDR2 SQIVND (reference sequence). This TCR was recovered from a man aged 25-40 years with COVID-19, enrolled during active disease. The chain carries TRBV19 and TRBJ1-5; D gene uncertain. Sequencing was performed on peripheral blood. In DNA, the CDR3 is TGTGCCAGCCGACATGGGCGCGCCGTCAATCAGCCCCAGCATTTT. Amino acid sequence: CASRHGRAVNQPQHF. The entire variable domain, with the rest obtained from reference TRBV19 and TRBJ1-5, is as follows: DGGITQSPKYLFRKEGQNVTLSCEQNLNHDAMYWYRQDPGQGLRLIYYSQIVNDFQKGDIAEGYSVSREKKESFPLTVTSAQKNPTAFYLCASRHGRAVNQPQHFGDGTRLSIL.